This T cell receptor beta chain was sequenced during a study of tumor-infiltrating lymphocytes in primary liver carcinoma. Worth noting for this clonotype: One junction end does not reproduce the germline sequence, and a read error may be involved.

A primer in the constant region served to generate TCR beta cDNA from about 470 ng of total RNA. Each TCR beta library was derived from three nested multiplex PCR rounds that employed slightly modified ARM-PCR. It was with TRBV1-TRBV30 forward primers and a C-beta reverse primer that the first two PCR rounds were run, at approximately 9 cycles each. TCRdb re-derived calls from the multiplex PCR reads in MiXCR, one entry per CDR3 protein. The repertoire includes more than 40,000 distinct CDR3 sequences, 70% to 85% of them detected once, and less than 35% sits in the top ten. Unsorted bulk tissue, roughly 20-34 mg of it, served as the source for co-extraction of RNA and DNA. Germline CDR1 and CDR2: SGHDN and FVKESK. The length of the CDR3 is 16 residues.

V and J are TRBV14 and TRBJ2-3; a possible D gene is TRBD2 (5 bases). The TCR comes from a man aged 35-49 years with primary liver carcinoma and hepatitis B virus infection. Material for sequencing was liver tumor tissue from sampling region 5. Subset of the sample: tumor region T5, tumor centre. The CDR3 protein is CVSSQDLRGDGDTQYF. The DNA of the CDR3 is TGTGTCAGCAGCCAAGATCTACGGGGAGACGGGGATACGCAGTATTTT.